This TCR beta chain was captured in a study of T cells in Graves' hyperthyroidism and ophthalmopathy. Template material for amplifying TCR beta CDR3 regions consisted of RNA transcripts. The TCR CDR3 was amplified in a first-round RT-PCR using the HTBI primer set. TCRdb independently ran MiXCR on the multiplex PCR reads; one entry per CDR3 protein. The table shows about 270,000 distinct CDR3 sequences, with 22% occurring only once. CDR1 and CDR2 (germline): DFQATT, SNEGSKA (reference sequence). This CDR3 is built from 14 residues. With 3 bases removed from V and 0 bases from J, the gap between germline ends came to 8 bases. This clonotype showed up just a few times.

Sample: blood. The chain combines TRBV20-1 with TRBJ2-2, with D perhaps TRBD2 (6 bases). The source is a man under 40 with Graves' ophthalmopathy. DNA for the CDR3: TGCAGTGCTAGCCGACTAGCGAACACCGGGGAGCTGTTTTTT. Translated: CSASRLANTGELFF.